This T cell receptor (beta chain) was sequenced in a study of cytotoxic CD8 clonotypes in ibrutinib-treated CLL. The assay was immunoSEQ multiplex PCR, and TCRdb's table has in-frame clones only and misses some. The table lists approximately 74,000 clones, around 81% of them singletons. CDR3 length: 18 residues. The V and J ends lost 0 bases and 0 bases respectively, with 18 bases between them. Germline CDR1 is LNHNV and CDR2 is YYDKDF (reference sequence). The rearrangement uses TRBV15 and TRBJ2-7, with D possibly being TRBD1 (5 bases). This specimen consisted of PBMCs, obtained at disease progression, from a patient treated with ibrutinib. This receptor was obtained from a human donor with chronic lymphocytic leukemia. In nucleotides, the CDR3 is TGTGCCACCAGCAGAGATCTTTCGGGTGGGGCTACCTCCTACGAGCAGTACTTC. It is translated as CATSRDLSGGATSYEQYF.